These 14 T cell receptor beta chains originate from one sample sequenced in a study of T cell responses to AZD1222 COVID-19 vaccine. Libraries were prepared by immunoSEQ multiplex PCR; TCRdb keeps only in-frame clonotypes and omits some of them. The table includes approximately 110,000 clones, 75% to 90% detected once. The material sequenced was peripheral blood, taken 28 days after the second AZD1222 dose. The receptors shown here come from an adult who received the AZD1222 COVID-19 vaccine.

This sequence joins TRBV6-1 and TRBJ1-5; TRBD1 might be the D (5 bases). This CDR3 is built from 14 residues. Trimming stripped 4 bases from V and 2 bases from J, with 9 bases between. The germline gives CDR1 MNHNS, CDR2 SASEGT. CDR3 in amino acids: CASSGGLGNQPQHF. As DNA, the CDR3 is TGTGCCAGCAGTGGGGGGTTGGGCAATCAGCCCCAGCATTTT.

The chain joins TRBV19 to TRBJ1-1, with D maybe TRBD1 (6 bases). The germline V gene has CDR1 LNHDA and CDR2 SQIVND (reference sequence). Trimming removed 0 bases from V and 4 bases from J, with 12 bases in between. The CDR3 covers 15 residues. CDR3 sequence (DNA): TGTGCCAGTAGTATAGACCATACAGGGACCACTGAAGCTTTCTTT. Translated: CASSIDHTGTTEAFF. Full variable domain (remainder filled in from reference TRBV19 and TRBJ1-1): DGGITQSPKYLFRKEGQNVTLSCEQNLNHDAMYWYRQDPGQGLRLIYYSQIVNDFQKGDIAEGYSVSREKKESFPLTVTSAQKNPTAFYLCASSIDHTGTTEAFFGQGTRLTVV.

Concerning this clone: Other DNA sequences in this specimen translate into the identical CDR3. The rearrangement joins TRBV5-1 to TRBJ1-2; no definite D call. V lost 0 bases and J lost 4, with 13 bases in between. Germline V gives CDR1 SGHRS, CDR2 YFSETQ. This CDR3 has 15 amino acids. In DNA, the CDR3 is TGCGCCAGCAGCTTGGCCCTTTCAGGCCCCTATGGCTACACCTTC. As protein: CASSLALSGPYGYTF.

The V and J genes are TRBV6-5 and TRBJ2-1; 9 bases are shared with TRBD1. The V gene's germline CDR1 is MNHEY and CDR2 SVGAGI. The CDR3 sequence is 15 residues long. The J segment lost 8 bases and the V segment lost 5 bases, leaving 10 bases of the junction unmatched. In DNA, the CDR3 is TGTGCCAGCAGTAACCGGGGACAGGGAGTCCATGAGCAGTTCTTC. Its protein is CASSNRGQGVHEQFF.

The DNA for the CDR3 is TGTGCCAGTAGTATTTTGACCAATTCCTATGGCTACACCTTC. It yields the protein CASSILTNSYGYTF. The rearrangement uses TRBV19 and TRBJ1-2; no clear D gene. CDR1 LNHDA and CDR2 SQIVND come from the germline V gene (reference sequence). The CDR3 covers 14 residues. V shed 3 bases and J shed 4 bases, with 12 bases lying between them.

The genes are TRBV4-1 and TRBJ1-5, with 7 bases that match TRBD1. V lost 4 bases and J lost 7; bases outside the gene matches: 10. Germline-derived CDR1 and CDR2 are MGHRA and YSYEKL. The CDR3 sequence is 15 residues long. This CDR3 is CASSPRTGGFQPQHF. DNA for the CDR3: TGCGCCAGCAGCCCAAGGACAGGTGGTTTCCAGCCCCAGCATTTT.

The gene calls are TRBV5-6 and TRBJ2-7, with TRBD2 matching 7 bases. CDR1 and CDR2 from the germline V gene are SGHDT and YYEEEE. The V gene end was trimmed by 1 base and the J gene end by 5 bases; junction bases not matched to a gene: 3. CDR3 length: 13 residues. The CDR3 DNA follows: TGTGCCAGCAGCTTGAGCGGGGTCCACGAGCAGTACTTC. Its protein is CASSLSGVHEQYF.

CDR3 sequence (DNA): TGTGCCAGCAGTTATTCGGGTCCCTACGAGCAGTACTTC. Translating it yields CASSYSGPYEQYF. The chain is built from TRBV6-5 and TRBJ2-7; D gene unclear. V was trimmed by 3 bases and J by 2 bases, leaving 8 bases between them. This CDR3 is built from 13 residues. Germline V gene data show CDR1 as MNHEY and CDR2 as SVGAGI.

This clone is a singleton in its sample. The CDR3 spells CASSLIGEVSGELFF. The CDR3, as DNA: TGTGCCAGCAGCTTAATCGGGGAGGTCTCCGGGGAGCTGTTTTTT. The J gene is TRBJ2-2, the V gene TRBV7-6, with D possibly matching TRBD2 (6 bases). CDR1 is SGHVS, CDR2 FNYEAQ, per germline. This CDR3 spans 15 amino acids. The ends were cut back, 2 bases at V and 6 bases at J, with 13 bases in the middle.

The chain links TRBV5-1 to TRBJ1-5, with 7 positions matching TRBD1. CDR3 length equals 15 residues. Germline values: CDR1 SGHRS, CDR2 YFSETQ. The J segment lost 4 bases and the V segment lost 4 bases, leaving 8 bases of the junction unmatched. The CDR3 loop is CASSPTGTVNQPQHF. For the CDR3, the DNA is TGCGCCAGCAGCCCCACCGGGACAGTAAATCAGCCCCAGCATTTT.

The chain uses TRBV5-5 and TRBJ2-7, with a possible D match to TRBD2 (6 bases). Looked up from germline, CDR1 is SGHKS and CDR2 is YYEKEE (reference sequence). Trimming left V 0 bases short and J 6 bases short, with 16 bases between. This CDR3 comprises 15 residues. In nucleotides, the CDR3 is TGTGCCAGCAGCTTGGCCAGGCAGGAAGCGGGCGAGCAGTACTTC. Protein product: CASSLARQEAGEQYF.

The rearrangement links TRBV7-2 to TRBJ1-2; TRBD1 matches 7 bases. J gave up 0 bases and V 8 bases, and 6 bases lay outside the gene matches. From germline, CDR1 is SGHTA and CDR2 FQGNSA. The CDR3 contains 14 residues. The CDR3 sequence is CASRGTASNYGYTF. Here the CDR3 DNA reads TGTGCCAGCCGGGGGACAGCCTCTAACTATGGCTACACCTTC.

The chain has TRBV5-1 and TRBJ2-7, with TRBD2 matching over 13 bases. Germline V CDR1 and CDR2: SGHRS, YFSETQ. V lost 3 bases to trimming and J lost 4 bases; unmatched junction nucleotides: 10. The CDR3 is made up of 17 amino acids. The chain's CDR3 is CASSSEAGLAGVYEQYF. In DNA form, the CDR3 reads TGCGCCAGCAGCTCAGAGGCAGGACTAGCGGGGGTATACGAGCAGTACTTC.

This chain uses TRBV6-5 with TRBJ1-4; D ambiguous. V lost 0 bases to trimming and J lost 5 bases, with 10 bases between them. The CDR3 is 15 residues long. Germline values: CDR1 MNHEY, CDR2 SVGAGI. CDR3 coding DNA: TGTGCCAGCAGTTACTCTGCAGGAAACAATGAAAAACTGTTTTTT. This translates into CASSYSAGNNEKLFF.